These 14 T cell receptor beta chains originate from one sample sequenced in a study of response to subunit inactivated influenza vaccine. TCRdb re-analysed the RT-PCR reads in MiXCR, keeping a single row per CDR3 protein. This sample has about 650,000 distinct CDR3 sequences, with 13% to 15% found just once. Sequenced material: PBMCs from blood, taken 14 to 15 days before vaccination. The receptors derive from a man aged 45-65 years who received an inactivated influenza vaccine.

V usage is TRBV30 and J usage is TRBJ2-7, with unresolved D. The CDR3 loop spans 13 amino acids. The V gene lost 2 bases and the J gene lost 0 bases, with 8 bases spanning the gap. Germline assignment: CDR1 GTSNPN and CDR2 SVGIG (reference sequence). CDR3 in DNA: TGTGCCTGGAGTCACGGATCCTCCTACGAGCAGTACTTC. This encodes CAWSHGSSYEQYF.

Here the CDR3 reads CSVEQGTPKDYGYTF. CDR3 DNA sequence: TGCAGCGTTGAACAGGGGACCCCCAAAGACTATGGCTACACCTTC. V is TRBV29-1 and J is TRBJ1-2; D perhaps matches TRBD1 (6 bases). This CDR3 has 15 amino acids. Trimming cost V 2 bases and J 3 bases, with 16 bases left between them. The V gene's germline CDR1 is SQVTM and CDR2 ANQGSEA.

This chain connects TRBV4-1 to TRBJ2-1; 12 bases agree with TRBD2. The CDR3 runs 16 residues. The germline V gene has CDR1 MGHRA and CDR2 YSYEKL. The V and J ends lost 1 base and 7 bases, in that order; junction bases with no gene match: 5. CDR3 coding DNA: TGCGCCAGCAGCCAAGGGTCTAGCGGGGGGGGTAATGAGCAGTTCTTC. This encodes CASSQGSSGGGNEQFF.

J is TRBJ2-7 and V is TRBV12-3 or TRBV12-4; TRBD2 might be the D (5 bases). V shed 6 bases and J shed 9 bases, with 15 bases lying between them. This CDR3 comprises 12 residues. The CDR3 is CASSPMGEGQYF. Written as DNA, the CDR3 is TGTGCCAGCAGCCCAATGGGCGAGGGGCAGTACTTC.

The rearrangement links TRBV20-1 to TRBJ2-6, with 7 bases lining up with TRBD1. The germline V gene has CDR1 DFQATT and CDR2 SNEGSKA (reference sequence). The CDR3 runs 18 residues. J was trimmed by 0 bases and V by 0 bases; bases with no gene match: 8. CDR3 region: CSARDPTGDYSGANVLTF. CDR3 coding DNA: TGCAGTGCTAGAGATCCCACAGGGGATTACTCTGGGGCCAACGTCCTGACTTTC.

The chain recombines TRBV6-1 with TRBJ2-3, with 9 bases identical to TRBD2. CDR3 size: 13 residues. Per the germline V gene, CDR1 is MNHNS and CDR2 is SASEGT. J lost 8 bases, V lost 4 bases, and 4 bases had no gene match. CDR3 protein: CASSGTSVATQYF. CDR3 coding DNA: TGTGCCAGCAGTGGGACTAGCGTCGCTACGCAGTATTTT.

This clonotype was observed a few times. V gene TRBV4-2 combines with J gene TRBJ2-7, with a tentative D call TRBD1 (6 bases). Trimming pared 0 bases from V and 2 bases from J, leaving 11 bases between. This CDR3 spans 15 amino acids. CDR1 and CDR2 from the germline V gene are LGHNA and YNFKEQ. CDR3 coding DNA: TGTGCCAGCAGCCAAGATCTCGGACAGACCTACGAGCAGTACTTC. Protein sequence: CASSQDLGQTYEQYF.

J is TRBJ1-2 and V is TRBV3-1; TRBD1 might be the D (6 bases). CDR1 and CDR2 (germline): LGHDT, YNNKEL (reference sequence). This CDR3 is built from 11 residues. The ends were cut back, 7 bases at V and 7 bases at J, with 10 bases in the middle. The CDR3: CASTTGSGYTF. In DNA form, the CDR3 reads TGTGCCAGCACGACAGGCTCTGGCTACACCTTC.

This chain connects TRBV7-2 to TRBJ2-7; 10 nucleotides line up with TRBD2. This CDR3 spans 16 amino acids. The V gene end was trimmed by 3 bases and the J gene end by 0 bases; junction bases not matched to a gene: 5. Germline CDR1 is SGHTA and CDR2 is FQGNSA. CDR3 protein: CASSFAGLASSYEQYF. CDR3 DNA: TGTGCCAGCAGCTTCGCGGGACTAGCGAGCTCCTACGAGCAGTACTTC.

This clonotype was counted a few times. This rearrangement joins TRBV12-3 or TRBV12-4 to TRBJ1-5; no clear D gene. The CDR3 has 14 amino acids. V was pared by 5 bases and J by 3 bases, with 11 bases between. The CDR3 nucleotides read TGTGCCAGCAGTCCCGTCACGATCAATCAGCCCCAGCATTTT. This gives the protein CASSPVTINQPQHF.

This clonotype was counted many times. The rearrangement links TRBV12-3 or TRBV12-4 to TRBJ2-1, with D possibly being TRBD2 (6 bases). The CDR3 has 15 amino acids. Trimming shortened V by 7 bases and J by 0 bases, and 13 bases separated the two germline ends. CDR3: CASMRRVNSYNEQFF. Written as DNA, the CDR3 is TGTGCCAGCATGAGGAGGGTAAACTCCTACAATGAGCAGTTCTTC.

This clonotype was counted only a few times. CDR3 nucleotides: TGTGCCACCAGTGATTTGCACGGGAGGGACGGCGGGGAGCTGTTTTTT. Translated, it gives CATSDLHGRDGGELFF. This chain links TRBV24-1 with TRBJ2-2, with 8 bases fitting TRBD2. The CDR3 loop spans 16 amino acids. J gave up 7 bases and V 0 bases, and 6 bases lay outside the gene matches. CDR1 and CDR2 from the germline V gene are KGHDR and SFDVKD.

This clonotype was detected once. One end of the junction fails to match germline, which may point to a read error. The chain links TRBV7-9 to TRBJ2-3; 7 bases are a match to TRBD1. Germline CDR1 reads SEHNR; CDR2 reads FQNEAQ (reference sequence). The CDR3 spans 16 residues. CDR3 DNA: TGTGCCAGCAGCTTCAGACAGGGTGTGAGCACAGATACGCAGTGTTTT. Translating gives CASSFRQGVSTDTQCF.

This clonotype has more than one count but fewer than ten. V is TRBV12-3 or TRBV12-4 and J is TRBJ2-1; no clear D. V lost 5 bases to trimming and J lost 4 bases, with 3 bases between them. There are 11 residues in the CDR3. Here the CDR3 reads CASSMYNEQFF. CDR3 nucleotide sequence: TGTGCCAGCAGTATGTACAATGAGCAGTTCTTC.